These 6 T cell receptor beta chains were sequenced from one sample in a study of blood T cells in healthy people across ages. It was with a sample-barcoded 5' primer and a J-beta primer mix that a second PCR of roughly 6 to 12 cycles was run. TCRdb fed the 5' RACE reads into MiXCR, producing one record per CDR3 protein. In the table there are roughly 1.5 million distinct CDR3 sequences, less than 45% of which are singletons. The material sequenced was blood. These receptors all come from a woman younger than 30 in good health.

This sequence joins TRBV20-1 and TRBJ2-1, with D unresolved. CDR3 size: 15 residues. The V gene's germline CDR1 is DFQATT and CDR2 SNEGSKA (reference sequence). Trimming left V 3 bases short and J 2 bases short, with 14 bases between. CDR3 loop: CSARSTWPTYNEQFF. DNA for the CDR3: TGCAGTGCTAGGTCGACTTGGCCCACCTACAATGAGCAGTTCTTC.

The rearrangement links TRBV11-2 to TRBJ2-3, with TRBD2 matching 10 bases. Germline V gene lookup returns CDR1 SGHAT and CDR2 FQNNGV. The CDR3 contains 17 residues. V was pared by 4 bases and J by 5 bases, with 12 bases of the junction left unmatched. CDR3 region: CASSWPVAGGKVDTQYF. The CDR3 DNA reads as TGTGCCAGCAGCTGGCCCGTAGCGGGAGGTAAAGTAGATACGCAGTATTTT.

This clonotype was detected only a few times. V is TRBV7-2 and J is TRBJ2-1; no reliable D call. Trimming removed 3 bases at V and 12 bases at J, with 12 bases between. Germline V lookup: CDR1 SGHTA, CDR2 FQGNSA. The CDR3 extends over 12 amino acids. The CDR3 sequence: CASSFSAIGQFF. CDR3 DNA: TGTGCCAGCAGCTTCTCGGCAATCGGGCAGTTCTTC. The variable domain in full, with the rest retrieved from reference TRBV7-2 and TRBJ2-1, is GAGVSQSPSNKVTEKGKDVELRCDPISGHTALYWYRQSLGQGLEFLIYFQGNSAPDKSGLPSDRFSAERTGGSVSTLTIQRTQQEDSAVYLCASSFSAIGQFFGPGTRLTVL.

This chain joins TRBV6-5 and TRBJ2-7; D unclear. Trimming pared 2 bases from V and 3 bases from J, leaving 8 bases between. This CDR3 contains 13 residues. The germline gives CDR1 MNHEY, CDR2 SVGAGI. The CDR3 is CASSYNGDYEQYF. DNA of the CDR3: TGTGCCAGCAGTTACAATGGAGACTACGAGCAGTACTTC.

The chain recombines TRBV28 with TRBJ2-3; D remains ambiguous. This CDR3 comprises 15 residues. Trimming took 5 bases from V and 0 from J, leaving 12 bases between them. The germline gives CDR1 MDHEN, CDR2 SYDVKM. The CDR3 DNA sequence: TGTGCCAGCAGTCCGTGGCCCTCTAGCACAGATACGCAGTATTTT. It codes for CASSPWPSSTDTQYF.

This clonotype has more than one count but fewer than ten. J is TRBJ2-2 and V is TRBV4-3; D may be TRBD2 (6 bases). With 0 bases removed from V and 5 bases from J, the gap between germline ends came to 13 bases. Germline V gives CDR1 LGHNA, CDR2 YSLEER. The CDR3 is 16 amino acids. CDR3 nucleotides: TGCGCCAGCAGCCAAGAGGGGGGTGGTTATACCGGGGAGCTGTTTTTT. It yields the protein CASSQEGGGYTGELFF.